The entry that follows covers one T cell receptor beta chain sequence. Antigen specificity is unknown. Germline trimming cut 6 bases from V and 3 bases from J; bases unmatched to any gene: 10. CDR3 size: 15 residues. Germline V gene data show CDR1 as MGHRA and CDR2 as YSYEKL. Sequencing used immunoSEQ multiplex PCR; TCRdb keeps in-frame clones, though not all of them. The table lists 650,000 to 700,000 clones, 80% to 95% of them singletons. The data originate from a study of shared clonotypes between healthy human individuals. Study-wide results and caveats: Collection of samples was limited to blood; tissue repertoires likely differ.

The sequenced sample consisted of memory CD8+ T cells from PBMCs. As for subset: CD45RO+ cells pooled with CCR7-negative TemRA cells. This receptor was obtained from a man in his late teens or twenties in good health. Some clones in this sample may be carry-over from other donors' samples. This sequence joins TRBV4-1 and TRBJ2-7, with TRBD1 matching 8 bases. The CDR3 region has the DNA TGCGCCAGCAGTTCCCCGGGACAGGCGGTCTACGAGCAGTACTTC. This sequence encodes CASSSPGQAVYEQYF.